This T cell receptor (beta chain) was sequenced in a study of cytomegalovirus exposure and HLA in healthy donors. About the research overall: The study placed about 86% of its 398 genotyped donors in the Caucasian-associated ancestry cluster.

Study-wide results and limits: Altogether, 160 or so TCR beta chains were recorded as cytomegalovirus-associated.

Points on this clone: Antigen unknown.

The CDR3 totals 12 residues. The germline V gene has CDR1 MNHEY and CDR2 SVGAGI. Trimming took off 6 bases at V and 7 bases at J, with 11 bases between the two ends. The study ran its PCR with 60 Vbeta and 13 Jbeta primers. Sequenced by immunoSEQ multiplex PCR; TCRdb stores in-frame clones only, minus some. The data show 85,000 to 130,000 clones, 70% to 85% seen once. Likely unrecorded immune exposures existed in these nominally healthy donors. Sequenced sample: PBMCs. This receptor was identified in a man aged 60-69 years in good health and CMV-seronegative. The chain has TRBV6-5 and TRBJ2-3; D uncertain. CDR3 protein: CASSPSPHTQYF. For the CDR3, the DNA is TGTGCCAGCAGCCCCTCCCCCCATACGCAGTATTTT.